This is a list of T cell receptor beta chains from one sample in a study of T-cell reconstitution after alpha-beta-depleted transplantation in children. TCRdb re-derived calls from the PCR reads in MiXCR, one entry per CDR3 protein. The repertoire holds fewer than 700,000 distinct CDR3 sequences, about 23% seen once, with 11% to 15% in the top ten. The source was PBMCs, mostly from graft donor cells, collected 360 days after TCRalphabeta/CD19-depleted stem cell transplant. Receptors were obtained from a boy younger than two who had a stem cell transplant for acute myeloid leukemia, so the T cells may come from the graft donor. Both conserved end residues are part of each CDR3. D genes are given only for firm matches. Size tells how often a clone was seen (once, few, many) or the class of an expanded clone, and some rows leave it out.

TRBV25-1	few	NA	TRBJ2-3	CASSDIDSTDTQYF	TGTGCCAGCAGTGATATAGATTCCACAGATACGCAGTATTTT
TRBV4-3	few	TRBD2	TRBJ2-1	CASSQVWRGGANEQFF	TGCGCCAGCAGCCAAGTGTGGCGGGGGGGCGCGAATGAGCAGTTCTTC
TRBV29-1	many	NA	TRBJ2-7	CSVAGNPSSYEQYF	TGCAGCGTTGCTGGAAACCCAAGCTCCTACGAGCAGTACTTC
TRBV25-1	NA	NA	TRBJ2-7	CASSGRVGSYEQYF	TGTGCCAGCAGTGGGAGGGTAGGGTCCTACGAGCAGTACTTC
TRBV20-1	NA	NA	TRBJ1-1	CSASAGRSTEAFF	TGCAGTGCTAGTGCCGGGCGGTCGACTGAAGCTTTCTTT
TRBV6-1	once	NA	TRBJ1-2	CASIDIYGYTF	TGTGCCAGCATAGACATTTATGGCTACACCTTC
TRBV2	NA	NA	TRBJ2-2	CTLCTGSGELFF	TGTACCCTCTGTACAGGGTCCGGGGAGCTGTTTTTT
TRBV18	NA	NA	TRBJ2-2	CASSRLAGELFF	TGTGCCAGCTCACGTCTTGCCGGGGAGCTGTTTTTT
TRBV12-3/TRBV12-4	NA	TRBD1	TRBJ2-7	CASSLVRQGYYEQYF	TGTGCCAGCAGTTTAGTCAGACAGGGGTATTACGAGCAGTACTTC
TRBV12-3/TRBV12-4	many	NA	TRBJ2-2	CASSLLAPNTGELFF	TGTGCCAGCAGTTTATTGGCTCCGAACACCGGGGAGCTGTTTTTT
TRBV12-3/TRBV12-4	few	TRBD2	TRBJ2-3	CASRALAGASTDTQYF	TGTGCCAGCAGGGCACTAGCGGGGGCGAGCACAGATACGCAGTATTTT
TRBV5-1	NA	NA	TRBJ2-5	CATSRGREENQYF	TGCGCAACTTCGCGGGGGCGAGAAGAGAACCAGTACTTC
TRBV7-2	many	NA	TRBJ1-2	CASSLEVTYGYTF	TGTGCCAGCAGCTTAGAGGTCACCTATGGCTACACCTTC
TRBV29-1	NA	NA	TRBJ2-5	CSVAGRETQYF	TGCAGCGTTGCGGGGCGAGAGACCCAGTACTTC
TRBV25-1	NA	TRBD1	TRBJ2-1	CASSERGPFDEQFF	TGTGCCAGCAGTGAAAGGGGGCCGTTTGATGAGCAGTTCTTC
TRBV6-4	NA	NA	TRBJ2-6	CASSEQPPLSGANVLTF	TGTGCCAGCAGTGAACAGCCACCCCTCTCTGGGGCCAACGTCCTGACTTTC
TRBV28	many	TRBD1	TRBJ2-2	CASSLRGRPGELFF	TGTGCCAGCAGTTTAAGGGGGCGCCCCGGGGAGCTGTTTTTT
TRBV5-5	many	TRBD2	TRBJ2-3	CASSLMLAGSADTQYF	TGTGCCAGCAGCTTGATGCTAGCGGGGTCGGCAGATACGCAGTATTTT
TRBV5-1	few	TRBD2	TRBJ2-1	CASSSRGGPGNEQFF	TGCGCCAGCAGCTCCCGCGGGGGGCCAGGGAATGAGCAGTTCTTC
TRBV14	NA	TRBD1	TRBJ2-5	CASSQLGTALGAQYF	TGTGCCAGCAGCCAACTCGGGACAGCCCTTGGGGCCCAGTACTTC
TRBV10-3	NA	NA	TRBJ2-5	CAIRENGTRDQETQYF	TGTGCCATCAGGGAAAACGGGACTCGGGACCAAGAGACCCAGTACTTC
TRBV7-2	many	TRBD2	TRBJ2-7	CASSRPASGRGEQYF	TGTGCCAGCAGTCGGCCGGCTAGCGGGAGGGGCGAGCAGTACTTC
TRBV12-3/TRBV12-4	NA	NA	TRBJ2-1	CASSFARVLNEQFF	TGTGCCAGCAGTTTCGCCAGGGTTCTAAATGAGCAGTTCTTC
TRBV12-3/TRBV12-4	many	TRBD2	TRBJ2-3	CASRNPGGGGPDTQYF	TGTGCCAGCCGCAACCCTGGGGGCGGGGGGCCAGATACGCAGTATTTT
TRBV9	NA	NA	TRBJ2-1	CASSVRGGGTEGYNEQFF	TGTGCCAGCAGCGTCAGGGGAGGGGGCACGGAAGGCTACAATGAGCAGTTCTTC
TRBV14	NA	NA	TRBJ2-1	CASSPAPHNEQFF	TGTGCCAGCAGCCCGGCCCCACACAATGAGCAGTTCTTC
TRBV12-3/TRBV12-4	many	NA	TRBJ1-1	CASSTRGGTTEAFF	TGTGCCAGCAGTACCCGGGGGGGAACGACTGAAGCTTTCTTT
TRBV20-1	few	TRBD1	TRBJ1-1	CSAPDRGQNTEAFF	TGCAGTGCGCCCGACAGGGGGCAAAACACTGAAGCTTTCTTT
TRBV7-9	few	NA	TRBJ1-1	CASSLEAGKNTEAFF	TGTGCCAGCAGCTTAGAGGCGGGGAAGAACACTGAAGCTTTCTTT
TRBV29-1	many	NA	TRBJ2-1	CSVEGRVNEQFF	TGCAGCGTTGAAGGGAGGGTCAATGAGCAGTTCTTC
TRBV29-1	many	TRBD2	TRBJ2-1	CSVAGGGANEQFF	TGCAGCGTTGCCGGCGGGGGGGCTAATGAGCAGTTCTTC
TRBV20-1	many	TRBD2	TRBJ2-4	CSARRGGINIQYF	TGCAGTGCTAGGCGGGGGGGCATAAACATTCAGTACTTC
TRBV12-3/TRBV12-4	many	NA	TRBJ2-7	CASSLQGSYEQYF	TGTGCCAGCAGTTTACAGGGTTCCTACGAGCAGTACTTC
TRBV5-1	many	TRBD1	TRBJ2-2	CASSSRQGNLGTGELFF	TGCGCCAGCAGCTCGAGACAGGGGAACTTGGGCACCGGGGAGCTGTTTTTT
TRBV6-5	few	TRBD1	TRBJ2-1	CASSYFGTGSPNEQFF	TGTGCCAGCAGTTACTTCGGGACAGGGAGCCCCAATGAGCAGTTCTTC
TRBV12-3/TRBV12-4	NA	NA	TRBJ1-6	CASSLEGTLAPLHF	TGTGCCAGCAGTTTAGAGGGGACCCTGGCACCCCTCCACTTT
TRBV4-3	many	TRBD2	TRBJ2-7	CASSQGGPGGTEEYF	TGCGCCAGCAGCCAAGGCGGACCGGGGGGAACAGAAGAGTACTTC
TRBV20-1	many	TRBD2	TRBJ2-5	CSAPKRGQETQYF	TGCAGTGCTCCCAAGCGGGGCCAAGAGACCCAGTACTTC
TRBV29-1	many	NA	TRBJ2-3	CSARTPNTQYF	TGCAGCGCTCGGACCCCTAATACGCAGTATTTT
TRBV20-1	NA	NA	TRBJ1-5	CSARDESQPQHF	TGCAGTGCTAGAGATGAGTCACAGCCCCAGCATTTT
TRBV12-3/TRBV12-4	many	NA	TRBJ2-3	CASSPPFPDTQYF	TGTGCCAGCAGTCCCCCCTTTCCAGATACGCAGTATTTT
TRBV20-1	once	NA	TRBJ2-2	CSAGTRQPGELFF	TGCAGTGCAGGGACCCGCCAACCCGGGGAGCTGTTTTTT
TRBV7-2	NA	TRBD1	TRBJ2-1	CARKTGGSYNEQFF	TGTGCCCGTAAGACAGGGGGCTCCTACAATGAGCAGTTCTTC
TRBV5-6	once	NA	TRBJ2-1	CASSLGGRHEQFF	TGTGCCAGCAGCTTGGGAGGACGCCATGAGCAGTTCTTC
TRBV7-3	NA	NA	TRBJ2-3	CASSLQSAGDTDTQYF	TGTGCCAGCAGCTTACAGTCGGCAGGGGACACAGATACGCAGTATTTT
TRBV20-1	many	NA	TRBJ1-1	CSPPTRTVPEAFF	TGCAGCCCTCCCACGCGGACTGTACCTGAAGCTTTCTTT
TRBV12-3/TRBV12-4	many	NA	TRBJ2-7	CASSSLGGSDEQYF	TGTGCCAGCAGTTCTCTTGGGGGGAGCGACGAGCAGTACTTC
TRBV13	NA	TRBD2	TRBJ2-3	CASSFSGGARTQYF	TGTGCCAGCAGCTTCAGCGGGGGGGCGAGGACGCAGTATTTT
TRBV18	few	NA	TRBJ2-5	CASTTLAGEETQYF	TGTGCCAGCACTACCCTAGCCGGGGAAGAGACCCAGTACTTC
TRBV7-9	many	NA	TRBJ1-4	CASTLGEKLFF	TGTGCCAGCACTCTTGGTGAAAAACTGTTTTTT
TRBV4-3	many	NA	TRBJ2-1	CASSQGIRNEQFF	TGCGCCAGCAGCCAAGGGATTAGGAATGAGCAGTTCTTC
TRBV12-3/TRBV12-4	few	NA	TRBJ1-3	CASSPGHGGNTIYF	TGTGCCAGCTCACCGGGGCACGGTGGAAACACCATATATTTT
TRBV11-1	many	NA	TRBJ2-1	CASIIIGLGGIGGNEQFF	TGTGCCAGTATCATCATAGGACTAGGGGGTATAGGAGGCAATGAGCAGTTCTTC
TRBV12-3/TRBV12-4	NA	NA	TRBJ1-6	CASTFPGGASPLHF	TGTGCCAGCACCTTTCCCGGGGGGGCTTCACCCCTCCACTTT
TRBV4-3	NA	NA	TRBJ2-4	CASSQDEGRWRGNIQYF	TGCGCCAGCAGCCAAGATGAGGGGCGGTGGCGCGGAAACATTCAGTACTTC
TRBV7-3	few	NA	TRBJ2-1	CASSSLQYHNEQFF	TGTGCCAGCAGCTCCCTGCAGTACCACAATGAGCAGTTCTTC
TRBV20-1	many	TRBD1	TRBJ2-7	CSAKTGAEQYF	TGCAGTGCTAAGACAGGGGCCGAGCAGTACTTC
TRBV6-1	NA	TRBD1	TRBJ1-2	CASSTGTGFMFRGYTF	TGTGCCAGCAGCACCGGGACAGGGTTCATGTTCCGTGGCTACACCTTC